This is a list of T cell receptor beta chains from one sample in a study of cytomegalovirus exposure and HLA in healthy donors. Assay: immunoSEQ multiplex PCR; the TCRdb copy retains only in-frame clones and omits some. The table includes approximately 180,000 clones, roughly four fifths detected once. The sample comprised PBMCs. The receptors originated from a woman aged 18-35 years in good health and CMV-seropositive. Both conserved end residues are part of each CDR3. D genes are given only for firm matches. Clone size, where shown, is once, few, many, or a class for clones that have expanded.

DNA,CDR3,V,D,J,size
TGTGCCAGCAGCTTCCGGGTAGAGGACTATGGCTACACCTTC,CASSFRVEDYGYTF,TRBV11-2,NA,TRBJ1-2,NA
TGTGCCAGTAGTGGAAACTGGAGAAGCACTGAAGCTTTCTTT,CASSGNWRSTEAFF,TRBV19,NA,TRBJ1-1,NA
TGTGCCAGCAGCCGCCCGATGGAGGGGTACTATGGCTACACCTTC,CASSRPMEGYYGYTF,TRBV16,NA,TRBJ1-2,few
TGTGCCAGCAGCTTGTTCGGGGACAGAAACTATGGCTACACCTTC,CASSLFGDRNYGYTF,TRBV5-4,TRBD1,TRBJ1-2,NA
TGTGCCAGCAGCTCAGGGTCGGGACAGGGGGTCCACGAGCAGTACTTC,CASSSGSGQGVHEQYF,TRBV7-9,TRBD1,TRBJ2-7,NA
TGTGCCAGCAGCTTGGCAGGGGGCCTATCCTACGAGCAGTACTTC,CASSLAGGLSYEQYF,TRBV5-6,TRBD1,TRBJ2-7,NA
TGTGCCTGGATGCGGGGGGGCTCACGGAATGAGCAGTTCTTC,CAWMRGGSRNEQFF,TRBV30,TRBD2,TRBJ2-1,NA
TGCGCCAGCAGCAAAGGGACAGGGGCCGATACGCAGTATTTT,CASSKGTGADTQYF,TRBV5-1,TRBD1,TRBJ2-3,NA
TGTGCCAGTAGTATAGGGGGGACAGGGCCCCAGCATTTT,CASSIGGTGPQHF,TRBV19,TRBD1,TRBJ1-5,NA
TGTGCCAGCAGTTTTAGCGTCCTCGCATCCTACGAGCAGTACTTC,CASSFSVLASYEQYF,TRBV27,NA,TRBJ2-7,NA
TGTGCTAGCAGCTTAGCGAAGTGCAACCAGAGGTGCAGGGGTGGGGAGCCCCAGCATTTT,CASSLAKCNQRCRGGEPQHF,TRBV7-7,NA,TRBJ1-5,NA
TGTGCCAGCAGCCTCCCTTATAGCTCTGGAAACACCATATATTTT,CASSLPYSSGNTIYF,TRBV7-6,NA,TRBJ1-3,few
TGCGCCAGCAGCCGGGACAGCTCCTACAATGAGCAGTTCTTC,CASSRDSSYNEQFF,TRBV4-1,TRBD1,TRBJ2-1,NA
TGTGCCAGCAGCTCTCTCAGGGTGGCTAATGAAAAACTGTTTTTT,CASSSLRVANEKLFF,TRBV11-2,NA,TRBJ1-4,NA
TGTGCCAGCAGTTCGAAGCGGGGGGGCAAAACAGATACGCAGTATTTT,CASSSKRGGKTDTQYF,TRBV6-6,TRBD2,TRBJ2-3,NA
TGTGCCAGCAGCGCGGCGGGTTATCAGCCCCAGCATTTT,CASSAAGYQPQHF,TRBV6-5,NA,TRBJ1-5,NA
TGTGCCTCGAACGGACAGCTCCAAACTTCGGGGGGCTACACCTTC,CASNGQLQTSGGYTF,TRBV30,NA,TRBJ1-2,NA
TGCGCCAGCAGCTTGATGGGGGGACAGGGCACAGATACGCAGTATTTT,CASSLMGGQGTDTQYF,TRBV5-1,TRBD1,TRBJ2-3,once
TGTGCCAGTAAGGGGGGACTACACACGAACACTGGGGAGCTGTTTTTT,CASKGGLHTNTGELFF,TRBV19,NA,TRBJ2-2,NA
TGTGCCAGCAGTCTGGCCCGGACTAGCGGGGAGACCCAGTACTTC,CASSLARTSGETQYF,TRBV2,TRBD2,TRBJ2-5,NA
TGCGCCAGCAGCCTTTACAGGGCCTCCGGGGAGCTGTTTTTT,CASSLYRASGELFF,TRBV5-1,NA,TRBJ2-2,NA
TGTGCCATCAGTGAGTTCTCTGTGGAGCAGTACTTC,CAISEFSVEQYF,TRBV10-3,NA,TRBJ2-7,NA
TGTGCCAGCAGCTCAACAGGGGGCGCGACCGGGGAGCTGTTTTTT,CASSSTGGATGELFF,TRBV5-6,TRBD1,TRBJ2-2,NA
TGTGCCAGTATCCGCAGGGGGTACACTGAAGCTTTCTTT,CASIRRGYTEAFF,TRBV19,TRBD1,TRBJ1-1,NA
TGCGCCAGCAGCTTGGTTGAGTTTGGGACAGGGGAGAACACTGAAGCTTTCTTT,CASSLVEFGTGENTEAFF,TRBV5-1,TRBD1,TRBJ1-1,NA
TGTGCCAGCAGCCAGCACATGGATGAAAAACTGTTTTTT,CASSQHMDEKLFF,TRBV4-2,NA,TRBJ1-4,NA
TGCGCCAGCAGCCAATACAGGGAAGGCCAGCCCCAGCATTTT,CASSQYREGQPQHF,TRBV4-1,NA,TRBJ1-5,NA
TGTGCCAGCAGTTACTCGACAGGGGGGGGCTACACCTTC,CASSYSTGGGYTF,TRBV6-5,TRBD1,TRBJ1-2,NA
TGTGCCAGCAGCTTAATTGGCGCTAGCGGGGCAAGGGATACGCAGTATTTT,CASSLIGASGARDTQYF,TRBV7-2,TRBD2,TRBJ2-3,NA
TGTGCCATCACCACAGGGCTCAATCAGCCCCAGCATTTT,CAITTGLNQPQHF,TRBV10-3,NA,TRBJ1-5,NA
TGTGCCAGCAGCATGACATGGGGGGAGTTGCTGAGCTCTGGAAACACCATATATTTT,CASSMTWGELLSSGNTIYF,TRBV9,NA,TRBJ1-3,few
TGTGCCAGCAGTTTAAGCGCAGGGGGCCCCTACGAGCAGTACTTC,CASSLSAGGPYEQYF,TRBV27,TRBD1,TRBJ2-7,NA
TGTGCCATCAGTGAGTCGGGGGGGCGCAAGGATACGCAGTATTTT,CAISESGGRKDTQYF,TRBV10-3,NA,TRBJ2-3,NA
TGCGCCAGCAGCCAGACTCAAGGGGGGGGCGGGAGCTACACCTTC,CASSQTQGGGGSYTF,TRBV4-3,NA,TRBJ1-2,once
TGTGCCAGCACCCCCAGCGGCCTCTCCTACAATGAGCAGTTCTTC,CASTPSGLSYNEQFF,TRBV7-9,NA,TRBJ2-1,NA
TGTGCCAGCGCATTAGGGGGTACGAGGGGGAACATTCAGTACTTC,CASALGGTRGNIQYF,TRBV2,NA,TRBJ2-4,NA
TGTGCCAGCAGCGGTGATGTTGGAGGGGATGAGCAGTTCTTC,CASSGDVGGDEQFF,TRBV7-9,NA,TRBJ2-1,NA
TGCGCCAGCAGCAAAGGTCGGGACAGGAAAACCTACGAGCAGTACTTC,CASSKGRDRKTYEQYF,TRBV5-1,TRBD1,TRBJ2-7,NA
TGTGCCAGCAGCTTAGATTTAGGACTGGGTACTGAAGCTTTCTTT,CASSLDLGLGTEAFF,TRBV11-1,NA,TRBJ1-1,NA
TGTGCCAGCAGCTCGGAAGAGACTAGCGGGGGGTCCCAAGAGACCCAGTACTTC,CASSSEETSGGSQETQYF,TRBV7-9,TRBD2,TRBJ2-5,NA
TGTGCCAGCAGTTACTCGGGGGACAGACCTTACGAGCAGTACTTC,CASSYSGDRPYEQYF,TRBV6-5,TRBD1,TRBJ2-7,NA
TGTGCCTGGAGTGTTGAAGCGGGGGGCCCAGATACGCAGTATTTT,CAWSVEAGGPDTQYF,TRBV30,TRBD2,TRBJ2-3,NA
TGTGCCAGCAGCGTAGAGTCTAGATCCTCTGGGGCCAACGGCCTGACTTTC,CASSVESRSSGANGLTF,TRBV9,NA,TRBJ2-6,few